This T cell receptor (beta chain) is from a study of blood T cells in healthy people across ages (dated by TCRdb to between 2014 and 2016). For the wider study: In model experiments, roughly one uniquely barcoded TCR beta cDNA molecule per two T cells was captured by template switching. Age-related changes in TCR beta repertoire diversity were measured in the study by deep sequencing normalized with unique cDNA molecular identifiers. To avoid experimental bias, donors of different ages were distributed randomly across sequencing lanes. Donors were grouped into four age groups: young (average 16 years), middle-aged (approximately 41), aged (approximately 67) and long-lived (roughly 80). Using the same blood draw, the study looked at two additional independent replicas of 1 million unique cDNA reads for two donors, one aged 18 to 30 and the other aged 80 or older.

Notes on this clonotype: The antigen it recognizes is unknown. Base quality data are lacking; no much larger clone is found one base away.

For CDR1 and CDR2, the germline V gene lists MRHNA and SNTAGT. The CDR3 numbers 17 residues from cysteine through phenylalanine. Only the CDR3 region is kept as DNA, spanning 51 bases read in frame from base 1. Here V drops 0 bases and J drops 3 bases, and the junction holds 5 bases not matched to any gene. Library prep was done by 5' RACE. The reads were generated on an Illumina HiSeq 2500. A second PCR of about 6 to 11 cycles was performed with a sample-barcoded 5' primer and a J-beta primer mix. Each TCR beta cDNA molecule received a unique molecular identifier from a template-switch 5' adaptor carrying 12 random nucleotides. Each sample yielded at least 3 million CDR3-containing paired-end reads. First-strand cDNA synthesis was performed from all RNA using the Mint cDNA synthesis kit, with priming by a TRBC-specific oligonucleotide. After uracil-DNA glycosylase treatment, a first 18-cycle PCR used universal primers M1SS and BC2_uni_R on all cDNA. In the original analysis: For normalization, 1 million high-quality reads, each with a distinct molecular identifier, were randomly selected from each sample. Reads sharing molecular identifiers were discarded rather than binned into consensus sequences. MiTCR, with a Q25 quality threshold and the strictest error-elimination algorithm, was used for CDR3 identification, clonotype clustering and error correction. A nonparametric unseen species model using Euler transformation provided a lower-bound estimate of total TCR beta diversity. TCRdb took the public reads, trimmed them with fastp at Q25, ran MiXCR for clone calling and kept in-frame beta chains. Rows are unified per CDR3 protein, each entry keeping the most common DNA and genes. TCRdb, rather than the study authors, made the V and J calls. For this sample there are over 950,000 distinct CDR3 sequences; about two fifths appear just once. The ten largest clones add up to roughly 14% of the sample.

Findings and caveats that apply to the study as a whole: A strong correlation was found between observed TCR beta diversity and the percentage of naive T cells measured by flow cytometry. Because the CMV infection status of the donors was unknown, age-related changes in expanded clonotypes may potentially have been confounded. Conclusive comparison of naive and antigen-experienced compartments was prevented by the profiling of bulk unsorted PBMCs. Compared with the aged group, the long-lived group had more naive CD4+ T cells, fewer expanded clones and increased TCR diversity, a pattern suggesting age selection. Estimates of total diversity from one million sequenced T cells were regarded as lower bounds and underestimates. As age increased, observed TCR beta diversity per million T cells dropped in a roughly linear way, and a significant reduction was already evident by age 40.

Donors were a few dozen systemically healthy Caucasian individuals from Russia aged roughly 6 to 100 years. Around 9.8 milliliters of peripheral blood were collected from each donor into EDTA-treated Vacutainer tubes. PBMCs were isolated by Ficoll-Paque density-gradient centrifugation, with at least 6 million obtained per sample. Trizol reagent was used to extract total RNA from PBMCs, with at least 5.5 micrograms per sample. For every donor, an aliquot of PBMCs went through flow cytometry to measure the percentages of naive CD45RAhigh/CD27high T cells. The chain employs TRBV6-4 and TRBJ2-1, with TRBD2 matching 10 junction bases. The specimen sequenced was blood. The origin of this receptor is a man between 18 and 29 years old in good health. The CDR3 here reads CASSDSPSGGLYNEQFF. The nucleotides read TGTGCCAGCAGTGACTCGCCTAGCGGGGGACTCTACAATGAGCAGTTCTTC.